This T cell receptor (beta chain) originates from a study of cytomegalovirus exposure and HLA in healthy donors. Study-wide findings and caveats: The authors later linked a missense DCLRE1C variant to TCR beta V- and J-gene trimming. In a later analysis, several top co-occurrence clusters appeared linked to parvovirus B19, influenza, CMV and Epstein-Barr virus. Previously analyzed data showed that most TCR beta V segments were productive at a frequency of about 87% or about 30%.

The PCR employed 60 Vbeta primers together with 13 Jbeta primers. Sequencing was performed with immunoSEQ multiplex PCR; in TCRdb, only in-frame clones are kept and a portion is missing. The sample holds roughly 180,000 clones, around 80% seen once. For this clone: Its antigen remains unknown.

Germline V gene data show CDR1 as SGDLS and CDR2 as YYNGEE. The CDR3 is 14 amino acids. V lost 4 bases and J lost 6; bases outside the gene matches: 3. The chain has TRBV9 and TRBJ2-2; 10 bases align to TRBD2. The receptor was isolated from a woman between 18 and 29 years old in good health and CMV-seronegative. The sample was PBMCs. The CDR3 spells CASSPLAGAGELFF. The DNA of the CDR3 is TGTGCCAGCAGCCCCCTAGCGGGGGCCGGGGAGCTGTTTTTT.